The next 28 T cell receptor beta chains were all read from a single sample in a study of regulatory T cells in long-lasting Graves disease. This sample's time point: persistent/refractory GD, antithyroid drugs over 5 years with positive TRAb. The TCR library used RNA extracted from PBMCs. For TCR beta, libraries came from iRepertoire HTBI primers and Arm-PCR of CDR3 regions. TCRdb independently ran MiXCR on the multiplex PCR reads; one entry per CDR3 protein. The sample has 650,000 to 700,000 distinct CDR3 sequences, about 30% seen once. This specimen was peripheral blood mononuclear cells (PBMCs), taken when the disease was refractory, from a patient treated with antithyroid drugs. These receptors all stem from a female donor with Graves disease.

The chain recombines TRBV7-9 with TRBJ1-1; weak D call: TRBD1 (6 bases). Germline V gene data show CDR1 as SEHNR and CDR2 as FQNEAQ (reference sequence). The CDR3 is made up of 15 amino acids. Between the trimmed V and J ends, which lost 2 bases and 1 base, there was a span of 11 bases. CDR3 sequence: CASSLMGGGNTEAFF. The CDR3 nucleotides read TGTGCCAGCAGCTTAATGGGGGGCGGGAACACTGAAGCTTTCTTT. Complete variable domain (other parts from reference TRBV7-9 and TRBJ1-1): DTGVSQNPRHKITKRGQNVTFRCDPISEHNRLYWYRQTLGQGPEFLTYFQNEAQLEKSRLLSDRFSAERPKGSFSTLEIQRTEQGDSAMYLCASSLMGGGNTEAFFGQGTRLTVV.

The rearrangement joins TRBV13 to TRBJ1-2, with 9 bases fitting TRBD1. V shed 6 bases and J 4 bases; nucleotides not matched to a gene: 9. This CDR3 is built from 15 residues. Germline V gene lookup returns CDR1 PRHDT and CDR2 FYEKMQ (reference sequence). The CDR3 region has the DNA TGTGCCAGCAGTCGGGACAGGGCCCACGGCTATGGCTACACCTTC. Its protein is CASSRDRAHGYGYTF. Variable domain in full (rest from reference TRBV13 and TRBJ1-2): AAGVIQSPRHLIKEKRETATLKCYPIPRHDTVYWYQQGPGQDPQFLISFYEKMQSDKGSIPDRFSAQQFSDYHSELNMSSLELGDSALYFCASSRDRAHGYGYTFGSGTRLTVV.

This clonotype was picked up many times. This sequence joins TRBV28 and TRBJ1-1; perhaps TRBD1 as D (5 bases). Germline V gives CDR1 MDHEN, CDR2 SYDVKM. V lost 2 bases to trimming and J lost 7 bases, with 14 bases between them. The CDR3 runs 14 residues. The CDR3 DNA reads TGTGCCAGCAGTTTAGAGGGGCCGTTTAGTGAAGCTTTCTTT. As protein: CASSLEGPFSEAFF.

This clonotype turned up a few times. The rearrangement links TRBV5-1 to TRBJ2-2; TRBD1 matches 9 bases. V shed 4 bases, J shed 1 base, and the junction held 8 bases outside the gene matches. CDR1 is SGHRS and CDR2 is YFSETQ in the germline V gene. This CDR3 is 17 amino acids long. The chain's CDR3 is CASSRTGAGGNTGELFF. CDR3 coding DNA: TGCGCCAGCAGCAGGACAGGGGCCGGCGGGAACACCGGGGAGCTGTTTTTT.

The chain couples TRBV30 to TRBJ1-2, with D unresolved. The CDR3 sequence is 12 residues long. Germline V gene data show CDR1 as GTSNPN and CDR2 as SVGIG (reference sequence). CDR3 protein: CAGQPRGYGYTF. Here the CDR3 DNA reads TGTGCTGGGCAGCCTCGAGGGTATGGCTACACCTTC.

In this sample, this clonotype turned up a few times. The chain combines TRBV3-1 with TRBJ2-5, with 7 nucleotides matching TRBD1. The CDR3 contains 16 residues. Germline lookup yields CDR1 LGHDT and CDR2 YNNKEL (reference sequence). The V segment lost 3 bases and the J segment 5 bases; nucleotides outside the gene matches: 12. DNA of the CDR3: TGTGCCAGCAGCCATTGGCGACAGGGCAGGATTGAGACCCAGTACTTC. Translated: CASSHWRQGRIETQYF.

This clonotype came up many times. This rearrangement joins TRBV2 to TRBJ1-4, with TRBD1 matching over 9 bases. The V gene's germline CDR1 is SNHLY and CDR2 FYNNEI. The length of the CDR3 is 14 residues. V gave up 5 bases and J gave up 6 bases; unmatched junction bases: 4. The CDR3 DNA is TGTGCCAGCAGTAGCCGGGACAGGGATGAAAAACTGTTTTTT. It codes for CASSSRDRDEKLFF. The full variable domain, its missing parts supplied by reference TRBV2 and TRBJ1-4, is EPEVTQTPSHQVTQMGQEVILRCVPISNHLYFYWYRQILGQKVEFLVSFYNNEISEKSEIFDDQFSVERPDGSNFTLKIRSTKLEDSAMYFCASSSRDRDEKLFFGSGTQLSVL.

This clonotype was observed many times. This chain connects TRBV11-2 to TRBJ2-7; perhaps D is TRBD1 or TRBD2 (7 bases each). Germline CDR1 is SGHAT and CDR2 is FQNNGV. Trimming left V 5 bases short and J 2 bases short, with 13 bases between. CDR3 size: 14 residues. The CDR3 loop is CASSPSGGAYEQYF. The CDR3 DNA follows: TGTGCCAGCAGCCCATCAGGGGGGGCCTACGAGCAGTACTTC.

The chain links TRBV7-3 to TRBJ2-7; D is perhaps TRBD1 (7 bases). The germline CDR1 and CDR2 sequences are SGHTA and FQGTGA. The CDR3 loop spans 16 amino acids. V lost 5 bases, J lost 3 bases, and 20 bases lay in between. CDR3 protein: CASSPFRPGGFYEQYF. The CDR3 nucleotides read TGTGCCAGCAGCCCCTTCCGGCCAGGGGGGTTCTACGAGCAGTACTTC.

The chain links TRBV18 to TRBJ1-6; no clear D gene. Trimming left V 1 base short and J 0 bases short, with 10 bases between. The germline V gene has CDR1 KGHSH and CDR2 LQKENI. The CDR3 has 17 amino acids. CDR3 bases: TGTGCCAGCTCACCACGACACACAAGCTCCTATAATTCACCCCTCCACTTT. Its translation: CASSPRHTSSYNSPLHF.

This clonotype showed up just a few times. The rearrangement joins TRBV10-3 to TRBJ2-7, with TRBD2 identical over 9 bases. V lost 4 bases to trimming and J lost 4 bases; unmatched junction nucleotides: 11. In germline, CDR1 is ENHRY, CDR2 SYGVKD. The CDR3 is 16 residues long. DNA of the CDR3: TGTGCCATCAGTGTAGGGGCTATAGCGGGAGTGTACGAGCAGTACTTC. Encoded protein: CAISVGAIAGVYEQYF.

This clonotype was picked up a small number of times. The chain couples TRBV7-2 to TRBJ2-2, with 9 positions matching TRBD2. Germline V gene sequence: CDR1 SGHTA, CDR2 FQGNSA. CDR3 size: 16 residues. Trimming took 0 bases from V and 7 from J; bases not matched to a gene: 6. The CDR3 is CASSLAVSGSGGELFF. CDR3 DNA: TGTGCCAGCAGCTTAGCGGTTAGCGGGAGTGGCGGGGAGCTGTTTTTT.

The gene calls are TRBV30 and TRBJ1-2, with a tentative D call TRBD1 (5 bases). In germline, CDR1 is GTSNPN, CDR2 SVGIG (reference sequence). Trimming pared 5 bases from V and 5 bases from J, leaving 15 bases between. This CDR3 has 13 amino acids. CDR3 coding DNA: TGTGCCTGGGCAAGGGGTTCGGGATATGGCTACACCTTC. Translating gives CAWARGSGYGYTF.

The J gene is TRBJ2-7, the V gene TRBV11-2, with 11 bases identical to TRBD2. The V segment lost 4 bases and the J segment 4 bases; nucleotides outside the gene matches: 9. The CDR3 covers 16 residues. Germline V CDR1 and CDR2: SGHAT, FQNNGV. DNA for the CDR3: TGTGCCAGCAGCTCTCCTAGCGGGAGGCGTAAATACGAGCAGTACTTC. Amino acid sequence: CASSSPSGRRKYEQYF.

This clonotype turned up a few times. A read error may be the cause here, since a much bigger clone is one base away. The chain recombines TRBV9 with TRBJ2-5; a possible D gene is TRBD1 (6 bases). Germline CDR1 SGDLS, CDR2 YYNGEE. Between the trimmed V and J ends, which lost 0 bases and 2 bases, there was a span of 14 bases. The CDR3 has 16 residues. CDR3 coding DNA: TGTGCCAGCAGCGTAGGGGGGACAAGGGTGCAAGAGACCCAGTACTTC. It codes for CASSVGGTRVQETQYF.

CDR3 sequence reads: CASSDRSGSETQYF. The CDR3 coding sequence is TGTGCCAGCAGTGACCGTAGCGGGAGTGAGACCCAGTACTTC. The chain joins TRBV6-4 to TRBJ2-5; 9 bases line up with TRBD2. The germline CDR1 and CDR2 sequences are MRHNA and SNTAGT. V dropped 2 bases and J dropped 5; count of bases not matched to a gene: 3. The CDR3 sequence is 14 residues long.

To note about this clonotype: One end of the junction varies from germline; a read error may be responsible. The chain combines TRBV5-1 with TRBJ1-4; D may be TRBD1 (5 bases). CDR3 length equals 16 residues. The germline gives CDR1 SGHRS, CDR2 YFSETQ. The DNA of the CDR3 is TGTGCCAGCAGCCAACAAACAGGCGAATTTAATGAAAAACTGCTTTTT. This translates into CASSQQTGEFNEKLLF. Combining the CDR3 with reference TRBV5-1 and TRBJ1-4 gives the whole variable domain KAGVTQTPRYLIKTRGQQVTLSCSPISGHRSVSWYQQTPGQGLQFLFEYFSETQRNKGNFPGRFSGRQFSNSRSEMNVSTLELGDSALYLCASSQQTGEFNEKLLFGSGTQLSVL.

There are a few counts of this clonotype. This rearrangement joins TRBV6-4 to TRBJ1-2; D remains ambiguous. This CDR3 comprises 14 residues. Trimming took 5 bases from V and 4 from J, leaving 14 bases between them. The germline V gene has CDR1 MRHNA and CDR2 SNTAGT. The DNA of the CDR3 is TGTGCCAGCAGTTTTCGAGGGCCTCCCTATGGCTACACCTTC. Translating it yields CASSFRGPPYGYTF.

There are many counts of this clonotype. This chain uses TRBV28 with TRBJ1-5; perhaps TRBD1 as D (5 bases). The germline V gene has CDR1 MDHEN and CDR2 SYDVKM. The CDR3 is 13 residues long. Trimming shortened V by 3 bases and J by 4 bases, and 7 bases separated the two germline ends. CDR3: CASSFGANQPQHF. In DNA, the CDR3 is TGTGCCAGCAGTTTCGGGGCGAATCAGCCCCAGCATTTT.

The count of this clonotype is one. This chain joins TRBV19 and TRBJ2-2; TRBD2 matches at 15 bases. Germline V CDR1 and CDR2: LNHDA, SQIVND (reference sequence). The junction had 8 bases not matched to a gene; V was cut back by 2 bases and J by 4 bases. This CDR3 contains 19 residues. The CDR3 region is CASSIRGLAGGLSTGELFF. DNA for the CDR3: TGTGCCAGTAGTATACGAGGACTAGCGGGAGGGCTGAGCACCGGGGAGCTGTTTTTT.

This clonotype was seen many times. In DNA form, the CDR3 reads TGTGCCAGCAGCCGTTCGGACGGGGGGGGGCTTGAAGCTTTCTTT. Translation gives CASSRSDGGGLEAFF. The chain combines TRBV11-1 with TRBJ1-1; TRBD1 might be the D (6 bases). The CDR3 contains 15 residues. V lost 5 bases and J 7 bases, leaving 20 bases between the germline ends. The germline V gene has CDR1 SGHAT and CDR2 FQDESV (reference sequence). The full variable domain, rest sourced from reference TRBV11-1 and TRBJ1-1, is EAEVAQSPRYKITEKSQAVAFWCDPISGHATLYWYRQILGQGPELLVQFQDESVVDDSQLPKDRFSAERLKGVDSTLKIQPAELGDSAMYLCASSRSDGGGLEAFFGQGTRLTVV.

The chain couples TRBV6-2 or TRBV6-3 to TRBJ1-1; D is uncertain. This CDR3 region has 13 residues. The germline V and J ends were trimmed by 5 bases and 11 bases, with 18 bases remaining between them. CDR1 and CDR2 from the germline V gene are MNHEY and SVGEGT. CDR3 residues: CASSEDSFRMAFF. The CDR3 coding sequence is TGTGCCAGCAGTGAAGACTCCTTTCGAATGGCTTTCTTT.

A remark on this clonotype: A much larger clone differs from this one at a single base, so this may be a read error. V gene TRBV12-3 or TRBV12-4 combines with J gene TRBJ1-1; D is possibly TRBD1 (5 bases). The CDR3 spans 13 residues. CDR3: CASTSRGNTEALF. The CDR3 DNA reads TGTGCCAGCACCAGTCGGGGGAACACTGAAGCTCTCTTT.

This clonotype was seen a handful of times. The chain is built from TRBV28 and TRBJ1-1, with TRBD1 as a possible D gene (6 bases). Trimming cost V 5 bases and J 1 base, with 14 bases left between them. Germline assignment: CDR1 MDHEN and CDR2 SYDVKM. The CDR3 consists of 15 residues. Written as DNA, the CDR3 is TGTGCCAGCAGTGACCAGGGGACATCGAACACTGAAGCTTTCTTT. It specifies CASSDQGTSNTEAFF.

This clonotype was counted only a few times. At one of its ends the junction is not consistent with the germline gene, which may arise from a read error. This chain uses TRBV27 with TRBJ1-5, with unresolved D. Germline V gene sequence: CDR1 MNHEY, CDR2 SMNVEV (reference sequence). This CDR3 region has 15 residues. The CDR3 DNA is TGTGCCGGCAGCCCCTCAGGAAGGCCCAATCAGCCCCAGCATTTT. It specifies CAGSPSGRPNQPQHF.

Only a few counts were recorded for this clonotype. The V gene is TRBV2, the J gene TRBJ1-6, with D possibly matching TRBD1 (5 bases). V was clipped by 2 bases and J by 5 bases, with 10 bases between them. CDR3 length: 15 amino acids. Germline CDR1 and CDR2: SNHLY and FYNNEI. In DNA, the CDR3 is TGTGCCAGCAGTGAAAGTTCGGGGGATAATTCACCCCTCCACTTT. Translating gives CASSESSGDNSPLHF.

The V call is TRBV27, the J call TRBJ1-1; 7 positions match TRBD1. The CDR3 covers 12 residues. From germline, CDR1 is MNHEY and CDR2 SMNVEV (reference sequence). V was pared by 5 bases and J by 8 bases, with 5 bases of the junction left unmatched. The CDR3, as DNA: TGTGCCAGCAGTACAGACAGGGAGGAAGCTTTCTTT. It is translated as CASSTDREEAFF.

The table lists this clonotype with many counts. The chain joins TRBV2 to TRBJ1-1, with a tentative D call TRBD1 (6 bases). Germline V gene sequence: CDR1 SNHLY, CDR2 FYNNEI. The V end was cut by 7 bases, the J end by 4 bases, with 13 bases between. The CDR3 consists of 13 residues. The CDR3 DNA is TGTGCCAGCACCGCAGACAGGCCCACTGAAGCTTTCTTT. Its translation is CASTADRPTEAFF.